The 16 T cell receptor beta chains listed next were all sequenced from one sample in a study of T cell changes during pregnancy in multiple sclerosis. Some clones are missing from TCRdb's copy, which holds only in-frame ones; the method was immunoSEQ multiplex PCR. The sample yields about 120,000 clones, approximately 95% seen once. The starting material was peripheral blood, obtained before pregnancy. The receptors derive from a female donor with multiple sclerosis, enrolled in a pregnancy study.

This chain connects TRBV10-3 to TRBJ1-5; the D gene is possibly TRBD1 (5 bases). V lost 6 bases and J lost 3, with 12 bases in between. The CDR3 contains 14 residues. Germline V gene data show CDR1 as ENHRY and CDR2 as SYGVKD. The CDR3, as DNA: TGTGCCATCAGCTCGGACACATTCAATCAGCCCCAGCATTTT. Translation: CAISSDTFNQPQHF.

Written as DNA, the CDR3 is TGTGCTAGTGGTCCACATCCCAATGAGCAGTTCTTC. Its translation is CASGPHPNEQFF. The chain employs TRBV12-5 and TRBJ2-1; D call uncertain. Germline values: CDR1 LGHNT, CDR2 FRNRAP. V lost 5 bases, J lost 6 bases, and 8 bases lay in between. The CDR3 extends over 12 amino acids.

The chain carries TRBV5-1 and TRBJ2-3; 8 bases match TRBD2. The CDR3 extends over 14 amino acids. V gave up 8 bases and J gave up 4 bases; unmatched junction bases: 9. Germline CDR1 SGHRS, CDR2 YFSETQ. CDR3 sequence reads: CASKTGTRADTQYF. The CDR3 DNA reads TGCGCCAGTAAGACCGGGACTAGGGCAGATACGCAGTATTTT.

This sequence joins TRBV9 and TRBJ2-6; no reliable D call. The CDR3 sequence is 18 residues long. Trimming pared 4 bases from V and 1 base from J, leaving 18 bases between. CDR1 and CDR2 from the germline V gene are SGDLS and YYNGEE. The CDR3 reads CASSNAAWVRSGANVLTF. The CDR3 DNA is TGTGCCAGCAGCAACGCAGCGTGGGTGAGGTCTGGGGCCAACGTCCTGACTTTC.

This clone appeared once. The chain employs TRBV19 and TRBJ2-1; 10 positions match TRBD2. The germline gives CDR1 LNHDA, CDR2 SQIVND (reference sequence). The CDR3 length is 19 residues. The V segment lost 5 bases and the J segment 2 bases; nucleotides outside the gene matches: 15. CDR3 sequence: CASSGARTRTSGTYNEQFF. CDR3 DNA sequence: TGTGCCAGTAGTGGAGCGAGGACAAGGACTAGCGGAACCTACAATGAGCAGTTCTTC.

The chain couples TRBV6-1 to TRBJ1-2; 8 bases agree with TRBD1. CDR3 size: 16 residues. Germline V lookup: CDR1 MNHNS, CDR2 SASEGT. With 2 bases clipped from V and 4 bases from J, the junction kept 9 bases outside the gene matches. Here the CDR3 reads CASSESPVTGGYGYTF. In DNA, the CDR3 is TGTGCCAGCAGTGAATCCCCGGTTACAGGGGGCTATGGCTACACCTTC.

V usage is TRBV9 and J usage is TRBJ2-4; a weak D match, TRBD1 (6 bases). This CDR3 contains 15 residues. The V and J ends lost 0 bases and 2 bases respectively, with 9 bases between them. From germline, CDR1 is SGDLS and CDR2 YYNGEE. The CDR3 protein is CASSVEGVTKNIQYF. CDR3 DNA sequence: TGTGCCAGCAGCGTAGAGGGGGTAACCAAAAACATTCAGTACTTC.

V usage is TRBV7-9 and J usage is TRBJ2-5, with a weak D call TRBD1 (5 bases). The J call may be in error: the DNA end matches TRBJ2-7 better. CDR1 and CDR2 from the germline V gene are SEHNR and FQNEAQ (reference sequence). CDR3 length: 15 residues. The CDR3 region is CASSLAISGAREQYF. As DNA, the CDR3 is TGTGCCAGCAGCTTAGCCATTAGTGGGGCTCGCGAGCAGTACTTC.

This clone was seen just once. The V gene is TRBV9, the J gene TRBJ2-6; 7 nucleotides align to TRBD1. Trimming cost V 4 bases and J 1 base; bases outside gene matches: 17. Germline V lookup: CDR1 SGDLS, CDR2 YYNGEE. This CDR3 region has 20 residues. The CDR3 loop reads CASSKTLTGARGSGANVLTF. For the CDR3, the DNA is TGTGCCAGCAGCAAGACCTTAACAGGGGCCCGTGGGTCTGGGGCCAACGTCCTGACTTTC. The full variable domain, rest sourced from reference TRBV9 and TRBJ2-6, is DSGVTQTPKHLITATGQRVTLRCSPRSGDLSVYWYQQSLDQGLQFLIQYYNGEERAKGNILERFSAQQFPDLHSELNLSSLELGDSALYFCASSKTLTGARGSGANVLTFGAGSRLTVL.

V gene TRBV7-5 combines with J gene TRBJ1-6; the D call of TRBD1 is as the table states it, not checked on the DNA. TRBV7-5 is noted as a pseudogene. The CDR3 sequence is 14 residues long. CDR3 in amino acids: CVRSLGTGDSPLHF. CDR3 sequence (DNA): TGTGTCAGAAGCTTAGGGACAGGGGACTCACCCCTCCACTTT.

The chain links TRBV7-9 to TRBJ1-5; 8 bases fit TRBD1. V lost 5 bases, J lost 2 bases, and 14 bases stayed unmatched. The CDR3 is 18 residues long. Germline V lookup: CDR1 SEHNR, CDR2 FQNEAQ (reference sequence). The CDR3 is CASSPSTGGTGRNQPQHF. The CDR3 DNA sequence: TGTGCCAGCAGCCCCAGTACCGGAGGGACAGGCCGCAATCAGCCCCAGCATTTT.

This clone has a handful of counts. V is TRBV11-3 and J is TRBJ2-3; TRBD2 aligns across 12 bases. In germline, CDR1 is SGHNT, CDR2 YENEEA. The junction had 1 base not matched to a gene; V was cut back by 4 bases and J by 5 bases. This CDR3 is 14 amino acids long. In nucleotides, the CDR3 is TGTGCCAGCAGCTCTAGCGGGGGGGGAGATACGCAGTATTTT. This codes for CASSSSGGGDTQYF.

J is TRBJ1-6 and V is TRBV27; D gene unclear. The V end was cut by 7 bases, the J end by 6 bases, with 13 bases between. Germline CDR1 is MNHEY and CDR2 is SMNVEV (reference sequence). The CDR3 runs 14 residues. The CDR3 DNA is TGTGCCAGCACCAGCCGGGTTCCTAATTCACCCCTCCACTTT. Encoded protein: CASTSRVPNSPLHF.

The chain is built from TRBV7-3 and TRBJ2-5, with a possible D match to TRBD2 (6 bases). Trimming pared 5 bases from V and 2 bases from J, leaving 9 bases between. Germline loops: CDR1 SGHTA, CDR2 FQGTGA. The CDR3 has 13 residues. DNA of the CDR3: TGTGCCAGCAGCGCCGGGAGACAAGAGACCCAGTACTTC. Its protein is CASSAGRQETQYF.

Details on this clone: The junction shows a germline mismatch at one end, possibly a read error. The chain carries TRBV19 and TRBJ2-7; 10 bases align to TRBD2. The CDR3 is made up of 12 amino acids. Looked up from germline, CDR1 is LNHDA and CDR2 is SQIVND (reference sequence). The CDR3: CASGGPTYEQYF. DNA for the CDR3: TGCGCTAGCGGGGGCCCTACCTACGAGCAGTACTTC.

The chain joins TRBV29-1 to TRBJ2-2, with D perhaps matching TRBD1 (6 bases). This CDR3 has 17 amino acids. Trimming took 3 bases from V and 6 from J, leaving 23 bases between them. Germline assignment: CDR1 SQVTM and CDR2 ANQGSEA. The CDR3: CSVDGRGATGRPGELFF. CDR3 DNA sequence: TGCAGCGTTGACGGAAGGGGTGCTACAGGGAGACCCGGGGAGCTGTTTTTT.